What follows are 31 T cell receptor beta chains derived from one specimen sequenced in a study of cytomegalovirus exposure and HLA in healthy donors. PCR amplification relied on 60 Vbeta primers (plus 13 Jbeta primers). Clones were read by immunoSEQ multiplex PCR, and TCRdb kept only the in-frame ones, dropping some. The sample has 200,000 to 250,000 clones, roughly three quarters seen once. Sequenced sample: PBMCs. The receptors were sampled from a man in his fifties or sixties in good health and CMV-seronegative.

The rearrangement uses TRBV27 and TRBJ2-5; 7 bases map to TRBD1. Germline V CDR1 and CDR2: MNHEY, SMNVEV (reference sequence). This CDR3 comprises 16 residues. The J segment lost 2 bases and the V segment lost 5 bases, leaving 11 bases of the junction unmatched. CDR3: CASSKTWDSIQETQYF. The CDR3 nucleotides are TGTGCCAGCAGTAAAACCTGGGACAGTATTCAAGAGACCCAGTACTTC.

The rearrangement joins TRBV6-1 to TRBJ2-7; possible D gene TRBD2, 7 bases. This CDR3 has 17 residues. Germline CDR1 and CDR2: MNHNS and SASEGT. Trimming took 0 bases from V and 2 from J, leaving 17 bases between them. Here the CDR3 reads CASSEALYREGTYEQYF. As DNA, the CDR3 is TGTGCCAGCAGTGAAGCGCTATACAGGGAGGGAACCTACGAGCAGTACTTC.

The chain uses TRBV11-3 and TRBJ2-3, with 9 bases matching TRBD1. Trimming took 6 bases from V and 3 from J; bases not matched to a gene: 7. Germline loops: CDR1 SGHNT, CDR2 YENEEA. The CDR3 is made up of 15 amino acids. The CDR3 here is CASSPNRGQTDTQYF. As DNA, the CDR3 is TGTGCCAGCAGTCCCAACAGGGGGCAAACAGATACGCAGTATTTT.

The rearrangement uses TRBV28 and TRBJ2-2; D ambiguous. Germline CDR1 is MDHEN and CDR2 is SYDVKM. The CDR3 has 14 amino acids. Trimming took 2 bases from V and 2 from J, leaving 6 bases between them. The DNA of the CDR3 is TGTGCCAGCAGTTTACAGGTAAACACCGGGGAGCTGTTTTTT. It codes for CASSLQVNTGELFF.

This clone was picked up a small number of times. This sequence joins TRBV30 and TRBJ1-6; D may be TRBD1 (5 bases). Per germline, CDR1 GTSNPN and CDR2 SVGIG (reference sequence). Trimming cost V 3 bases and J 3 bases, with 9 bases left between them. The length of the CDR3 is 14 residues. This CDR3 reads CAWRGELYNSPLHF. DNA of the CDR3: TGTGCCTGGAGAGGGGAACTCTATAATTCACCCCTCCACTTT. Drawing the rest from reference TRBV30 and TRBJ1-6, the complete variable domain is SQTIHQWPATLVQPVGSPLSLECTVEGTSNPNLYWYRQAAGRGLQLLFYSVGIGQISSEVPQNLSASRPQDRQFILSSKKLLLSDSGFYLCAWRGELYNSPLHFGNGTRLTVT.

V is TRBV7-2 and J is TRBJ2-1; TRBD2 agrees at 8 bases. CDR3 length: 14 amino acids. CDR1 is SGHTA, CDR2 FQGNSA, per germline. Trimming cost V 11 bases and J 2 bases; bases outside gene matches: 8. The CDR3 bases are TGTGCCTCTTTCACGGGAGGGCCCTACAATGAGCAGTTCTTC. This codes for CASFTGGPYNEQFF.

Note on this clone: The sample has other DNA sequences that encode this CDR3 too. The chain is built from TRBV27 and TRBJ1-1; TRBD1 is a possible D gene (5 bases). Germline loops: CDR1 MNHEY, CDR2 SMNVEV (reference sequence). V dropped 0 bases and J dropped 4 bases, with 6 bases sitting between them. The CDR3 has 13 residues. This CDR3 is CASSLSGGTEAFF. In DNA, the CDR3 is TGTGCCAGCAGTTTATCGGGGGGCACTGAAGCTTTCTTT.

J is TRBJ1-1 and V is TRBV2, with D possibly being TRBD1 (5 bases). Germline lookup yields CDR1 SNHLY and CDR2 FYNNEI. The CDR3 consists of 15 residues. The germline V and J ends were trimmed by 4 bases and 3 bases, with 15 bases remaining between them. CDR3: CASSGPWAGDTEAFF. The CDR3 DNA follows: TGTGCCAGCAGTGGGCCCTGGGCGGGGGACACTGAAGCTTTCTTT.

The CDR3 loop reads CASSTPGTAIGELFF. In DNA, the CDR3 is TGTGCCAGCAGCACTCCCGGGACAGCAATCGGGGAGCTGTTTTTT. The rearrangement joins TRBV11-3 to TRBJ2-2; TRBD1 matches 7 bases. The CDR3 totals 15 residues. The J segment lost 7 bases and the V segment lost 5 bases, leaving 10 bases of the junction unmatched. Germline values: CDR1 SGHNT, CDR2 YENEEA. The full variable domain, its missing parts supplied by reference TRBV11-3 and TRBJ2-2, is EAGVVQSPRYKIIEKKQPVAFWCNPISGHNTLYWYLQNLGQGPELLIRYENEEAVDDSQLPKDRFSAERLKGVDSTLKIQPAELGDSAVYLCASSTPGTAIGELFFGEGSRLTVL.

The rearrangement links TRBV4-2 to TRBJ2-3; D is uncertain. Germline V CDR1 and CDR2: LGHNA, YNFKEQ. This CDR3 comprises 15 residues. V gave up 1 base and J gave up 5 bases, with 13 bases separating them. CDR3 DNA sequence: TGTGCCAGCAGCCAAGGAGAGCTAGTCCGAGATACGCAGTATTTT. It specifies CASSQGELVRDTQYF.

This chain joins TRBV9 and TRBJ1-6; unclear D gene. Trimming took 3 bases from V and 0 from J, leaving 7 bases between them. The CDR3 spans 15 residues. Germline values: CDR1 SGDLS, CDR2 YYNGEE. The DNA for the CDR3 is TGTGCCAGCAGCGCCCACTCCTCCTATAATTCACCCCTCCACTTT. It translates to CASSAHSSYNSPLHF.

The rearrangement links TRBV27 to TRBJ2-1; weak D call: TRBD2 (6 bases). The CDR3 loop spans 18 amino acids. The V gene's germline CDR1 is MNHEY and CDR2 SMNVEV (reference sequence). Deletions cut 6 bases from V and 0 bases from J, with 21 bases between. CDR3 loop: CASSRIRTTPSSYNEQFF. In nucleotides, the CDR3 is TGTGCCAGCAGCCGAATTCGGACTACCCCGAGCTCCTACAATGAGCAGTTCTTC.

J is TRBJ2-7 and V is TRBV6-1; 9 nucleotides line up with TRBD1. V shed 4 bases and J 5 bases; nucleotides not matched to a gene: 9. Per germline, CDR1 MNHNS and CDR2 SASEGT. The CDR3 has 15 residues. In nucleotides, the CDR3 is TGTGCCAGCAGTGCGGGACAGGGTTTATGGGACGAGCAGTACTTC. Translation gives CASSAGQGLWDEQYF.

The chain uses TRBV19 and TRBJ1-1; TRBD1 might be the D (5 bases). The CDR3 consists of 14 residues. Trimming stripped 6 bases from V and 4 bases from J, with 15 bases between. Germline-derived CDR1 and CDR2 are LNHDA and SQIVND (reference sequence). This CDR3 reads CASSRREGSTEAFF. The CDR3, as DNA: TGTGCCAGTAGCCGCCGGGAGGGGAGCACTGAAGCTTTCTTT. Supplemented by reference TRBV19 and TRBJ1-1, the full variable domain reads DGGITQSPKYLFRKEGQNVTLSCEQNLNHDAMYWYRQDPGQGLRLIYYSQIVNDFQKGDIAEGYSVSREKKESFPLTVTSAQKNPTAFYLCASSRREGSTEAFFGQGTRLTVV.

The chain joins TRBV28 to TRBJ1-2, with no clear D. V dropped 2 bases and J dropped 0 bases, with 7 bases sitting between them. CDR1 is MDHEN and CDR2 is SYDVKM in the germline V gene. The CDR3 totals 14 residues. The CDR3 DNA follows: TGTGCCAGCAGTTTAGGCGGAGCTAACTATGGCTACACCTTC. Translated: CASSLGGANYGYTF.

This chain joins TRBV5-1 and TRBJ1-5, with D unclear. V was cut by 0 bases and J by 3 bases, with 13 bases left in between. This CDR3 has 16 amino acids. Germline V gene data show CDR1 as SGHRS and CDR2 as YFSETQ. The DNA for the CDR3 is TGCGCCAGCAGCTTGGGTGAGGGAGGAATCAATCAGCCCCAGCATTTT. Protein product: CASSLGEGGINQPQHF.

This chain links TRBV6-5 with TRBJ2-1; the match to TRBD1 covers 10 bases. After removal of 2 bases from V and 6 bases from J, the junction contained 4 bases not matched to a gene. In germline, CDR1 is MNHEY, CDR2 SVGAGI. The CDR3 has 15 residues. The CDR3: CASSYTRTGGNEQFF. CDR3 DNA sequence: TGTGCCAGCAGTTACACAAGGACAGGGGGCAATGAGCAGTTCTTC.

The CDR3: CASRDRGNTGELFF. CDR3 DNA sequence: TGTGCCAGCCGGGACAGGGGAAACACCGGGGAGCTGTTTTTT. This chain connects TRBV2 to TRBJ2-2, with 10 bases identical to TRBD1. CDR3 length: 14 residues. The V gene end was trimmed by 8 bases and the J gene end by 2 bases; junction bases not matched to a gene: 2. Germline V lookup: CDR1 SNHLY, CDR2 FYNNEI.

This clone appeared a single time. The rearrangement joins TRBV5-6 to TRBJ2-5, with 8 bases matching TRBD1. J gave up 0 bases and V 2 bases, and 3 bases lay outside the gene matches. CDR1 and CDR2 (germline): SGHDT, YYEEEE. This CDR3 has 15 residues. CDR3 protein: CASSFDRGNQETQYF. The CDR3 nucleotides are TGTGCCAGCAGCTTCGACAGGGGAAACCAAGAGACCCAGTACTTC.

The J gene is TRBJ1-2, the V gene TRBV15, with TRBD1 as a possible D gene (6 bases). This CDR3 has 17 residues. Germline V gene sequence: CDR1 LNHNV, CDR2 YYDKDF (reference sequence). The germline V and J ends were trimmed by 1 base and 2 bases, with 17 bases remaining between them. As DNA, the CDR3 is TGTGCCACCAGCAGAGGCCCGGACAGCACCCGAAACTATGGCTACACCTTC. Amino acids: CATSRGPDSTRNYGYTF.

CDR3 sequence (DNA): TGTGCCACCAGGACAGGGAGAACTAATGAAAAACTGTTTTTT. It encodes CATRTGRTNEKLFF. This chain uses TRBV10-3 with TRBJ1-4; 8 nucleotides agree with TRBD1. Germline CDR1 reads ENHRY; CDR2 reads SYGVKD. The CDR3 is 14 amino acids. Trimming at V came to 10 bases and at J to 1 base, leaving 5 bases not matched to a gene.

The chain employs TRBV7-9 and TRBJ2-7, with 15 positions matching TRBD2. Germline-derived CDR1 and CDR2 are SEHNR and FQNEAQ (reference sequence). The CDR3 contains 18 residues. Unmatched junction bases numbered 8, after V lost 5 bases and J lost 0 bases. CDR3 nucleotide sequence: TGTGCCAGCAGCCTAGGGACTAGCGGGAGGCGAAGCTCCTACGAGCAGTACTTC. Translation gives CASSLGTSGRRSSYEQYF.

The gene calls are TRBV5-4 and TRBJ2-3; weak D call: TRBD2 (6 bases). With 7 bases removed from V and 8 bases from J, the gap between germline ends came to 20 bases. The CDR3 covers 14 residues. Germline V gene lookup returns CDR1 SGHNT and CDR2 YYREEE (reference sequence). The CDR3 here is CASGYSGDWGTQYF. CDR3 nucleotide sequence: TGTGCCAGCGGATACTCGGGGGACTGGGGTACGCAGTATTTT.

This clone came up a few times. Other DNA sequences in this sample translate to the same CDR3. The V call is TRBV27, the J call TRBJ1-2; D is perhaps TRBD1 (6 bases). Trimming cost V 3 bases and J 2 bases, with 7 bases left between them. Germline V gene lookup returns CDR1 MNHEY and CDR2 SMNVEV (reference sequence). This CDR3 has 13 residues. CDR3 coding DNA: TGTGCCAGCAGTTTCAGGGGCAACTATGGCTACACCTTC. This sequence encodes CASSFRGNYGYTF.

The chain joins TRBV9 to TRBJ2-7, with D tentatively TRBD1 (6 bases). Germline CDR1 and CDR2: SGDLS and YYNGEE. Between the trimmed V and J ends, which lost 0 bases and 2 bases, there was a span of 12 bases. This CDR3 is 15 amino acids long. CDR3 region: CASSVDSGATYEQYF. The CDR3 bases are TGTGCCAGCAGCGTAGATTCAGGGGCCACCTACGAGCAGTACTTC. Based on the CDR3 plus reference TRBV9 and TRBJ2-7, the full variable domain is DSGVTQTPKHLITATGQRVTLRCSPRSGDLSVYWYQQSLDQGLQFLIQYYNGEERAKGNILERFSAQQFPDLHSELNLSSLELGDSALYFCASSVDSGATYEQYFGPGTRLTVT.

The chain employs TRBV28 and TRBJ2-7; TRBD2 matches 8 bases. Germline V lookup: CDR1 MDHEN, CDR2 SYDVKM. Trimming cost V 2 bases and J 3 bases; bases outside gene matches: 3. The CDR3 covers 14 residues. The CDR3 spells CASSLERGHYEQYF. The CDR3 DNA is TGTGCCAGCAGTTTAGAGCGGGGGCACTACGAGCAGTACTTC.

The count of this clone is one. The chain links TRBV28 to TRBJ2-4; tentatively, D is TRBD2 (6 bases). The germline V and J ends were trimmed by 5 bases and 5 bases, with 10 bases remaining between them. This CDR3 spans 13 amino acids. Germline-derived CDR1 and CDR2 are MDHEN and SYDVKM. CDR3: CASSIGLQNIQYF. In DNA form, the CDR3 reads TGTGCCAGCAGTATCGGACTACAAAACATTCAGTACTTC.

This clone was counted once. V and J are TRBV5-1 and TRBJ2-7; 11 nucleotides line up with TRBD2. Germline CDR1 is SGHRS and CDR2 is YFSETQ. The CDR3 runs 15 residues. The junction had 1 base not matched to a gene; V was cut back by 0 bases and J by 2 bases. Here the CDR3 DNA reads TGCGCCAGCAGCTTGGTGACTAGCGGGGCCTACGAGCAGTACTTC. Translation gives CASSLVTSGAYEQYF.

V and J are TRBV6-5 and TRBJ2-7, with 7 bases matching TRBD1. CDR3 length equals 15 residues. CDR1 MNHEY and CDR2 SVGAGI come from the germline V gene. Germline trimming cut 0 bases from V and 4 bases from J; bases unmatched to any gene: 6. CDR3 bases: TGTGCCAGCAGTTACTCCGGGACAGCTAAGTACGAGCAGTACTTC. This gives the protein CASSYSGTAKYEQYF.

This clone has a handful of counts. The chain has TRBV6-1 and TRBJ2-7; D perhaps matches TRBD1 (5 bases). The germline gives CDR1 MNHNS, CDR2 SASEGT. V gave up 0 bases and J gave up 4 bases, with 10 bases separating them. The CDR3 length is 14 residues. DNA for the CDR3: TGTGCCAGCAGTGAAGCGTGGACACTTTACGAGCAGTACTTC. It translates to CASSEAWTLYEQYF.

This rearrangement joins TRBV11-2 to TRBJ1-4; a weak D match, TRBD1 (6 bases). Between the trimmed V and J ends, which lost 5 bases and 5 bases, there was a span of 15 bases. Germline CDR1 SGHAT, CDR2 FQNNGV. CDR3 length: 15 residues. The CDR3 loop reads CASSQSGTPNEKLFF. CDR3 DNA sequence: TGTGCCAGCAGCCAGAGCGGGACACCGAATGAAAAACTGTTTTTT.